These 9 T cell receptor beta chains came from one sample sequenced in a study of control samples from healthy donors and cancer patients. Only in-frame clones appear in the TCRdb table, and some are missing; sequencing was by immunoSEQ multiplex PCR. This table has roughly 38,000 clones, approximately 82% appearing once. Sequencing was done on a sample of blood. The origin of the receptors is a man between 60 and 70 years old in good health.

The chain uses TRBV4-3 and TRBJ2-7, with D perhaps given as TRBD1 or TRBD2 (7 bases each). CDR1 and CDR2 from the germline V gene are LGHNA and YSLEER. The length of the CDR3 is 15 residues. The V end lost 2 bases, the J end lost 1 base, and 12 bases lay between the germline ends. The CDR3 region has the DNA TGCGCCAGCAGCCAACGTCAGGGGGGGTCCTACGAGCAGTACTTC. This sequence encodes CASSQRQGGSYEQYF.

This chain uses TRBV2 with TRBJ1-6; 7 bases align to TRBD1. V lost 6 bases and J lost 9; bases outside the gene matches: 5. Germline loops: CDR1 SNHLY, CDR2 FYNNEI. The CDR3 sequence is 13 residues long. CDR3 region: CASRRTGGSPLHF. The CDR3 DNA reads TGTGCCAGCAGGCGGACAGGAGGTTCACCCCTCCACTTT. Variable domain in full (rest from reference TRBV2 and TRBJ1-6): EPEVTQTPSHQVTQMGQEVILRCVPISNHLYFYWYRQILGQKVEFLVSFYNNEISEKSEIFDDQFSVERPDGSNFTLKIRSTKLEDSAMYFCASRRTGGSPLHFGNGTRLTVT.

The chain carries TRBV28 and TRBJ1-5, with 7 positions matching TRBD1. Germline lookup yields CDR1 MDHEN and CDR2 SYDVKM. The V gene end was trimmed by 7 bases and the J gene end by 6 bases; junction bases not matched to a gene: 6. This CDR3 is 13 amino acids long. CDR3 coding DNA: TGTGCCAGCATTGAGGGGGCAGGTCAGCCCCAGCATTTT. Translation: CASIEGAGQPQHF.

The CDR3 reads CASSRIQGSTNEKLFF. CDR3 nucleotide sequence: TGCGCCAGCAGCAGGATACAGGGGTCAACTAATGAAAAACTGTTTTTT. This chain joins TRBV5-1 and TRBJ1-4; TRBD1 matches at 7 bases. From germline, CDR1 is SGHRS and CDR2 YFSETQ. V trimming: 4 bases; J trimming: 0 bases; junction bases outside the gene matches: 6. The CDR3 covers 16 residues. Filled out from reference TRBV5-1 and TRBJ1-4, the complete variable domain reads KAGVTQTPRYLIKTRGQQVTLSCSPISGHRSVSWYQQTPGQGLQFLFEYFSETQRNKGNFPGRFSGRQFSNSRSEMNVSTLELGDSALYLCASSRIQGSTNEKLFFGSGTQLSVL.

CDR3 in DNA: TGCGCCAGCAGCCGGAGGACAGGGCCCTCCTACGAGCAGTACTTC. This translates into CASSRRTGPSYEQYF. This chain uses TRBV4-3 with TRBJ2-7; 8 bases are shared with TRBD1. The CDR3 totals 15 residues. Germline V gene sequence: CDR1 LGHNA, CDR2 YSLEER. The V gene end was trimmed by 4 bases and the J gene end by 0 bases; junction bases not matched to a gene: 5.

This clone has a single count. The CDR3: CASSIGETSEQFF. DNA of the CDR3: TGTGCCAGCAGTATCGGAGAAACGTCTGAGCAGTTCTTC. This chain joins TRBV6-4 and TRBJ2-1, with D uncertain. V was pared by 5 bases and J by 9 bases, with 14 bases between. Germline V gene sequence: CDR1 MRHNA, CDR2 SNTAGT. The CDR3 is 13 residues long.

CDR3 nucleotides: TGTGCCTGGAGGGTAGCCGGGAGGTCTGGAAACACCATATATTTT. It translates to CAWRVAGRSGNTIYF. The rearrangement links TRBV30 to TRBJ1-3; D uncertain. Germline CDR1 is GTSNPN and CDR2 is SVGIG (reference sequence). The CDR3 spans 15 residues. Trimming stripped 3 bases from V and 1 base from J, with 13 bases between.

The rearrangement links TRBV5-5 to TRBJ1-2; D not resolved. V shed 0 bases and J shed 0 bases, with 9 bases lying between them. Germline V gene data show CDR1 as SGHKS and CDR2 as YYEKEE (reference sequence). The CDR3 has 15 residues. CDR3 sequence (DNA): TGTGCCAGCAGCTTGGAGTCCACTACTAACTATGGCTACACCTTC. Its translation: CASSLESTTNYGYTF.

The genes are TRBV28 and TRBJ2-7; perhaps TRBD2 as D (6 bases). V was trimmed by 6 bases and J by 2 bases, leaving 14 bases between them. The germline V gene has CDR1 MDHEN and CDR2 SYDVKM. The CDR3 has 14 amino acids. DNA for the CDR3: TGTGCCAGCAGCCCCGGCGGAGGGCCCTACGAGCAGTACTTC. Protein product: CASSPGGGPYEQYF.